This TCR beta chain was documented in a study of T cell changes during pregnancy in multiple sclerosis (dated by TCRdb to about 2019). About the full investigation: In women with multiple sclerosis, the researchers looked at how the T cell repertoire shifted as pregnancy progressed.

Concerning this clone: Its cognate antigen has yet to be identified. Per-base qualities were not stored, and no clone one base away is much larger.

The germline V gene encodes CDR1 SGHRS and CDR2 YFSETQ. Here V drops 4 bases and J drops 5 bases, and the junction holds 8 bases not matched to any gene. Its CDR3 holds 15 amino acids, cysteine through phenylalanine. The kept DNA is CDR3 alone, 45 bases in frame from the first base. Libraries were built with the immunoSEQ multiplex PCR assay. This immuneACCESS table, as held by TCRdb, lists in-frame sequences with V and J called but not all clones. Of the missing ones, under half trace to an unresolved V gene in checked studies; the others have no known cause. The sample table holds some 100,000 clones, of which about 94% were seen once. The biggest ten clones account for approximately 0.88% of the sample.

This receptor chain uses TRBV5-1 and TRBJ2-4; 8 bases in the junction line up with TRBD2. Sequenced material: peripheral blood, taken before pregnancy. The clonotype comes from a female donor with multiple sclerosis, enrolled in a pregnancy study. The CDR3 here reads CASSPQRELQNIQYF. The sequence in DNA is TGCGCCAGCAGCCCCCAGCGGGAGCTCCAAAACATTCAGTACTTC. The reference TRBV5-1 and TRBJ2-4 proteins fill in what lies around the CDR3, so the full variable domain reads KAGVTQTPRYLIKTRGQQVTLSCSPISGHRSVSWYQQTPGQGLQFLFEYFSETQRNKGNFPGRFSGRQFSNSRSEMNVSTLELGDSALYLCASSPQRELQNIQYFGAGTRLSVL.